The clone carrying this TCR beta chain was picked up a small number of times. TCRdb's copy holds only in-frame clones and misses some; the assay was immunoSEQ multiplex PCR. There are fewer than 350,000 clones in the sample; more than 75% occur only once, and around 2% lies in the top ten. This sample was taken from a study of blood T cell repertoires in COVID-19. Study background: From the United States, Italy and Spain came samples of acute and convalescent COVID-19.

The CDR3 runs 14 residues. Trimming removed 11 bases from V and 0 bases from J, with 11 bases in between. CDR1 is MNHEY, CDR2 SVGAGI, per germline. The TCR originated in a woman aged 55 to 70 in a cohort exposed to, infected with or recovered from COVID-19 (not recorded which). V gene TRBV6-5 combines with J gene TRBJ2-6; D gene unclear. Source material: PBMCs or T cells enriched from blood (not recorded which). The CDR3 protein is CAVDSRSGANVLTF. In nucleotides, the CDR3 is TGTGCCGTCGACTCTCGCTCTGGGGCCAACGTCCTGACTTTC.